One TCR beta chain is described in this entry. The data derive from a study of control samples from healthy donors and cancer patients. The CDR3 spans 14 residues. Trimming stripped 3 bases from V and 4 bases from J, with 12 bases between. Looked up from germline, CDR1 is MGHDK and CDR2 is SYGVNS. TCRdb's table, derived via immunoSEQ multiplex PCR, lists solely in-frame clones and lacks some. Here the sample spans roughly 170,000 clones, over 85% being singletons. The chain joins TRBV25-1 to TRBJ1-2; tentatively, D is TRBD1 (5 bases). The sequence came from a man aged 18 to 35 in good health. The specimen sequenced was blood. CDR3 in DNA: TGTGCCAGCAGTGAGTCAGGGATTTCCTATGGCTACACCTTC. Protein: CASSESGISYGYTF.